The 12 T cell receptor beta chains reported below all come from one sample, sequenced in a study of shared clonotypes between healthy human individuals (dated by TCRdb to about 2020). Receptor amplification or capture employed the immunoSEQ multiplex PCR assay. What TCRdb holds here is the immuneACCESS table cut down to in-frame rearrangements. Part of the clones is not present; checked against another copy, under half of the missing clones reflect an unresolved V gene, and the others are unexplained. Across this sample there are approximately 500,000 clones, with roughly 80% seen only once. Clones ranked in the top ten supply over 9.5% of the sample. Sequenced input: PBMCs. The receptors derive from a woman in her thirties or forties in good health. Some clones in this sample may be carry-over from other donors' samples.

V gene TRBV29-1 combines with J gene TRBJ2-5; D is ambiguous. There are 10 residues in the CDR3. The V gene lost 6 bases and the J gene lost 8 bases, with 10 bases spanning the gap. Germline CDR1 reads SQVTM; CDR2 reads ANQGSEA. The CDR3 here is CSVLRGTQYF. The CDR3 bases are TGCAGCGTCCTTCGAGGAACCCAGTACTTC.

This clone was picked up one time. The rearrangement uses TRBV11-3 and TRBJ1-5; D unclear. Germline CDR1 and CDR2: SGHNT and YENEEA. Trimming removed 10 bases from V and 0 bases from J, with 13 bases in between. This CDR3 spans 14 amino acids. CDR3 amino acids: CAIRTVISNQPQHF. In nucleotides, the CDR3 is TGTGCCATCCGGACGGTCATTAGCAATCAGCCCCAGCATTTT.

This clone appeared a few times. The V call is TRBV6-4, the J call TRBJ2-2, with TRBD1 identical over 7 bases. The length of the CDR3 is 16 residues. J gave up 0 bases and V 3 bases, and 4 bases lay outside the gene matches. Germline CDR1 is MRHNA and CDR2 is SNTAGT. The DNA of the CDR3 is TGTGCCAGCAGTGAGGCCGGGACAGCGAACACCGGGGAGCTGTTTTTT. Its protein product is CASSEAGTANTGELFF.

The count of this clone is one. This chain uses TRBV7-2 with TRBJ2-3; 11 bases align to TRBD2. The CDR3 length is 18 residues. Germline values: CDR1 SGHTA, CDR2 FQGNSA. With 4 bases clipped from V and 4 bases from J, the junction kept 13 bases outside the gene matches. CDR3 sequence: CASSSGTSGTGSADTQYF. CDR3 sequence (DNA): TGTGCCAGCAGCTCCGGGACTAGCGGAACAGGGAGCGCAGATACGCAGTATTTT.

The chain combines TRBV5-8 with TRBJ1-2; no reliable D call. The CDR3 is 14 residues long. Deletions cut 0 bases from V and 1 base from J, with 7 bases between. Germline V gene lookup returns CDR1 SGHTS and CDR2 YDEGEE. CDR3 DNA sequence: TGTGCCAGCAGCTTGGGACCGCTTAACTATGGCTACACCTTC. As protein: CASSLGPLNYGYTF. The full variable domain, completed using reference TRBV5-8 and TRBJ1-2, is EAGVTQSPTHLIKTRGQQATLRCSPISGHTSVYWYQQALGLGLQFLLWYDEGEERNRGNFPPRFSGRQFPNYSSELNVNALELEDSALYLCASSLGPLNYGYTFGSGTRLTVV.

V is TRBV7-8 and J is TRBJ2-3, with unresolved D. Trimming cost V 7 bases and J 6 bases, with 17 bases left between them. The CDR3 length is 14 residues. The V gene's germline CDR1 is SGHVS and CDR2 FQNEAQ. CDR3 residues: CASTPSGPMDTQYF. As DNA, the CDR3 is TGTGCCAGCACCCCCTCGGGCCCCATGGATACGCAGTATTTT.

V usage is TRBV18 and J usage is TRBJ2-3; D uncertain. The CDR3 runs 14 residues. Trimming took off 4 bases at V and 2 bases at J, with 10 bases between the two ends. Germline V lookup: CDR1 KGHSH, CDR2 LQKENI. CDR3 nucleotide sequence: TGTGCCAGCTCACGGCGCGGAAACACAGATACGCAGTATTTT. The encoded protein is CASSRRGNTDTQYF.

This chain joins TRBV7-3 and TRBJ2-7; no clear D gene. V shed 2 bases and J shed 2 bases, with 7 bases lying between them. There are 13 residues in the CDR3. The germline CDR1 and CDR2 sequences are SGHTA and FQGTGA. The CDR3 sequence is CASSLSRTYEQYF. In DNA, the CDR3 is TGTGCCAGCAGCTTATCTAGGACCTACGAGCAGTACTTC.

On this clone itself: One base separates it from a far larger clone, so it is likely a read error. This same CDR3 is encoded by further DNA sequences in the sample. The chain uses TRBV2 and TRBJ2-7; 8 nucleotides line up with TRBD2. Germline lookup yields CDR1 SNHLY and CDR2 FYNNEI. Trimming cost V 4 bases and J 2 bases; bases outside gene matches: 1. CDR3 length: 13 amino acids. CDR3 region: CASSAGGAYEQYF. The CDR3 DNA follows: TGTGCCAGCAGTGCGGGGGGGGCCTACGAGCAGTACTTC.

The chain links TRBV11-2 to TRBJ1-2; tentatively, D is TRBD1 (6 bases). Germline values: CDR1 SGHAT, CDR2 FQNNGV. The CDR3 runs 15 residues. V lost 1 base and J 1 base, leaving 10 bases between the germline ends. CDR3 DNA: TGTGCCAGCAGCTTAGGGACAGCCCTTAACTATGGCTACACCTTC. The encoded protein is CASSLGTALNYGYTF. Based on the CDR3 plus reference TRBV11-2 and TRBJ1-2, the full variable domain is EAGVAQSPRYKIIEKRQSVAFWCNPISGHATLYWYQQILGQGPKLLIQFQNNGVVDDSQLPKDRFSAERLKGVDSTLKIQPAKLEDSAVYLCASSLGTALNYGYTFGSGTRLTVV.

V gene TRBV2 combines with J gene TRBJ1-4; D is unclear. The CDR3 spans 11 residues. Trimming stripped 5 bases from V and 7 bases from J, with 5 bases between. The V gene's germline CDR1 is SNHLY and CDR2 FYNNEI. The CDR3 bases are TGTGCCAGCAGTTACAGTGAAAAACTGTTTTTT. Amino acids: CASSYSEKLFF.

The rearrangement uses TRBV7-2 and TRBJ2-5; a weak D match, TRBD2 (6 bases). Trimming left V 1 base short and J 1 base short, with 22 bases between. Germline V gene data show CDR1 as SGHTA and CDR2 as FQGNSA. CDR3 length: 19 amino acids. The CDR3 protein is CASSLGGLTSGVVQETQYF. CDR3 nucleotides: TGTGCCAGCAGCTTAGGTGGGCTGACTAGTGGGGTTGTCCAAGAGACCCAGTACTTC. Supplemented by reference TRBV7-2 and TRBJ2-5, the full variable domain reads GAGVSQSPSNKVTEKGKDVELRCDPISGHTALYWYRQSLGQGLEFLIYFQGNSAPDKSGLPSDRFSAERTGGSVSTLTIQRTQQEDSAVYLCASSLGGLTSGVVQETQYFGPGTRLLVL.